This T cell receptor (beta chain) was retrieved from a study of blood T cell repertoires in COVID-19. About the research overall: Acute-phase and convalescent COVID-19 samples originated in the United States, Italy and Spain. Nucleic acid was either cDNA or gDNA, and it came from T cells, B-cell-depleted T cells, or PBMCs.

Original processing methods: Estimated nucleated cell counts came from reference gene primer amplification. The method was immunoSEQ multiplex PCR; TCRdb's version includes in-frame clones alone and lacks a portion of them. The V and J calls and the clone size are those of that table, but D and trimming were determined from the DNA. The repertoire holds about 240,000 clones, with around 85% as singletons. Which cohort a participant joined came from the clinical history participants gave. What was sequenced was PBMCs or T cells enriched from blood (not recorded which). The receptor's source is a woman between 35 and 50 years old with acute COVID-19.

This CDR3 reads CASSLAGTGVQPDTQYF. The CDR3 DNA is TGTGCCAGCAGCTTAGCTGGGACAGGGGTACAACCAGATACGCAGTATTTT. This chain joins TRBV7-8 and TRBJ2-3, with 10 positions matching TRBD1. CDR1 is SGHVS and CDR2 is FQNEAQ in the germline V gene. CDR3 length: 17 residues. Losses at the gene ends were 0 bases for V and 4 bases for J; bases not matched to a gene: 7.